The T cell receptor (beta chain) under discussion was sequenced for a study of shared T cell receptors in the human thymus. V shed 2 bases, J shed 5 bases, and the junction held 10 bases outside the gene matches. This CDR3 contains 16 residues. Germline lookup yields CDR1 SGHVS and CDR2 FQNEAQ. Sequenced by immunoSEQ multiplex PCR; TCRdb stores in-frame clones only, minus some. The sample lists hundreds of thousands of clones, about 87% occurring once. Another study also made use of these data, one on human thymus T cells. That work adds: Resections removed during corrective heart surgery provided the thymus tissue used. Across thymic and blood repertoires, the usage of V and J genes appeared to be biased. Related studies found that unrelated individuals share highly overlapping thymic repertoires.

The source material was thymocytes. The chain uses TRBV7-8 and TRBJ2-5; TRBD2 matches at 8 bases. The receptor's source is a boy in the first two years of life with a congenital heart defect. The CDR3 loop reads CASSLQTGGPWETQYF. As DNA, the CDR3 is TGTGCCAGCAGCTTACAGACGGGAGGGCCGTGGGAGACCCAGTACTTC.